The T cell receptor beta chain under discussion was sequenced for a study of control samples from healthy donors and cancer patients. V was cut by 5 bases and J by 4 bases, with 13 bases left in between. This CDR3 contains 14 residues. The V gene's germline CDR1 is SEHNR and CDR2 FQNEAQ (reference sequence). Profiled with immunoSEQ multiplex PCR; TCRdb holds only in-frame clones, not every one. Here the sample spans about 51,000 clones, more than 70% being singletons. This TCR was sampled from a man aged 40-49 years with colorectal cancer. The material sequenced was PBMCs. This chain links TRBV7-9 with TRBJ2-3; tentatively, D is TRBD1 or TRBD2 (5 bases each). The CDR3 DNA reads TGTGCCAGCAGCCCATACGGGACCCCAGATACGCAGTATTTT. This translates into CASSPYGTPDTQYF.